Listed here are 32 T cell receptor beta chains from one sample, sequenced in a study of monozygotic twins with cystic fibrosis. The data were produced by immunoSEQ multiplex PCR, yet TCRdb's version contains in-frame clones alone and is incomplete. The sample records around 34,000 clones, approximately 70% being singletons. Sequencing was carried out using blood. These receptors originate from a girl aged 10 to 17 with cystic fibrosis.

The genes are TRBV7-2 and TRBJ2-5; D remains unclear. The V gene's germline CDR1 is SGHTA and CDR2 FQGNSA. Trimming shortened V by 0 bases and J by 5 bases, and 10 bases separated the two germline ends. The CDR3 is made up of 14 amino acids. The CDR3 nucleotides are TGTGCCAGCAGCTTAGCGGCCGGTTACGAGACCCAGTACTTC. Protein: CASSLAAGYETQYF.

V gene TRBV6-1 combines with J gene TRBJ2-7; 11 bases align to TRBD2. CDR1 and CDR2 (germline): MNHNS, SASEGT. V lost 6 bases to trimming and J lost 1 base; unmatched junction nucleotides: 2. This CDR3 contains 14 residues. CDR3 amino acids: CASSPSGRSYEQYV. CDR3 DNA: TGTGCCAGCAGCCCTAGCGGGAGGTCCTACGAGCAGTACGTC.

The J gene is TRBJ2-3, the V gene TRBV15; D remains ambiguous. Trimming removed 0 bases at V and 0 bases at J, with 10 bases between. The CDR3 has 16 residues. The germline V gene encodes CDR1 LNHNV and CDR2 YYDKDF (reference sequence). This CDR3 is CATSRDEAASTDTQYF. DNA of the CDR3: TGTGCCACCAGCAGAGATGAGGCAGCGAGCACAGATACGCAGTATTTT. Together with reference TRBV15 and TRBJ2-3, the CDR3 gives the full variable domain: DAMVIQNPRYQVTQFGKPVTLSCSQTLNHNVMYWYQQKSSQAPKLLFHYYDKDFNNEADTPDNFQSRRPNTSFCFLDIRSPGLGDTAMYLCATSRDEAASTDTQYFGPGTRLTVL.

J is TRBJ2-7 and V is TRBV2, with 8 bases that match TRBD2. The CDR3 sequence is 14 residues long. J gave up 6 bases and V 2 bases, and 6 bases lay outside the gene matches. Germline loops: CDR1 SNHLY, CDR2 FYNNEI. The CDR3 region is CASSEPRGRPEQYV. Written as DNA, the CDR3 is TGTGCCAGCAGTGAACCGCGCGGGAGGCCCGAGCAGTACGTC.

This rearrangement joins TRBV2 to TRBJ2-3; D gene ambiguous. Trimming removed 3 bases from V and 0 bases from J, with 7 bases in between. CDR1 and CDR2 from the germline V gene are SNHLY and FYNNEI. This CDR3 is 14 amino acids long. CDR3 sequence (DNA): TGTGCCAGCAGTGAGCTAGTCAGCACAGATACGCAGTATTTT. It encodes CASSELVSTDTQYF.

The chain carries TRBV6-4 and TRBJ2-5; weak D call: TRBD2 (6 bases). The CDR3 is 15 residues long. The V end lost 3 bases, the J end lost 5 bases, and 16 bases lay between the germline ends. Looked up from germline, CDR1 is MRHNA and CDR2 is SNTAGT. CDR3 DNA: TGTGCCAGCAGTGATCGGACTATCCCGAGCGAGACCCAGTACTTC. This gives the protein CASSDRTIPSETQYF.

This clone was seen a few times. This chain uses TRBV11-2 with TRBJ1-1, with D unclear. The CDR3 has 13 residues. The V end was cut by 1 base, the J end by 2 bases, with 5 bases between. Germline CDR1 and CDR2: SGHAT and FQNNGV. CDR3 region: CASSLVSNTEAFF. The CDR3 bases are TGTGCCAGCAGCTTAGTTAGTAACACTGAAGCTTTCTTT.

V usage is TRBV29-1 and J usage is TRBJ2-5, with D possibly being TRBD1 or TRBD2 (5 bases each). Germline CDR1 and CDR2: SQVTM and ANQGSEA. The CDR3 covers 12 residues. Trimming cost V 3 bases and J 4 bases, with 9 bases left between them. The CDR3 spells CSVDGAGETQYF. The CDR3 DNA reads as TGCAGCGTTGATGGGGCGGGAGAGACCCAGTACTTC.

V gene TRBV27 combines with J gene TRBJ2-1; D is unclear. Between the trimmed V and J ends, which lost 2 bases and 8 bases, there was a span of 16 bases. The CDR3 runs to 15 residues. In germline, CDR1 is MNHEY, CDR2 SMNVEV (reference sequence). CDR3 loop: CASSLRMRTWDEQFF. The CDR3 nucleotides read TGTGCCAGCAGTTTACGAATGAGGACGTGGGATGAGCAGTTCTTC.

The CDR3 region is CAISETPSGSDHNEQFF. The CDR3 region has the DNA TGTGCCATCAGTGAGACCCCTAGCGGGAGCGATCACAATGAGCAGTTCTTC. The V gene is TRBV10-3, the J gene TRBJ2-1; 10 bases agree with TRBD2. The CDR3 length is 17 residues. Germline V gives CDR1 ENHRY, CDR2 SYGVKD. The J segment lost 5 bases and the V segment lost 2 bases, leaving 9 bases of the junction unmatched.

The rearrangement links TRBV6-5 to TRBJ1-5; D is undetermined. Looked up from germline, CDR1 is MNHEY and CDR2 is SVGAGI. This CDR3 has 14 amino acids. V lost 5 bases and J 1 base, leaving 9 bases between the germline ends. The CDR3 protein is CASSIQGSNQPQHF. The CDR3 DNA is TGTGCCAGCAGTATCCAAGGGAGCAATCAGCCCCAGCATTTT.

This clone was picked up one time. The chain uses TRBV9 and TRBJ2-1; 12 bases agree with TRBD2. CDR1 SGDLS and CDR2 YYNGEE come from the germline V gene. The CDR3 runs 16 residues. V lost 1 base and J lost 6; bases outside the gene matches: 5. The CDR3 protein is CASSVSGLAGPNEQFF. CDR3 DNA: TGTGCCAGCAGCGTATCCGGACTAGCGGGACCCAATGAGCAGTTCTTC. Based on the CDR3 plus reference TRBV9 and TRBJ2-1, the full variable domain is DSGVTQTPKHLITATGQRVTLRCSPRSGDLSVYWYQQSLDQGLQFLIQYYNGEERAKGNILERFSAQQFPDLHSELNLSSLELGDSALYFCASSVSGLAGPNEQFFGPGTRLTVL.

The gene calls are TRBV7-2 and TRBJ2-5; 15 bases align to TRBD2. Trimming at V came to 2 bases and at J to 3 bases, leaving 7 bases not matched to a gene. CDR1 SGHTA and CDR2 FQGNSA come from the germline V gene. The length of the CDR3 is 18 residues. The CDR3 is CASSLPPGLAGGKETQYF. The CDR3 nucleotides are TGTGCCAGCAGCTTACCCCCGGGACTAGCGGGAGGAAAAGAGACCCAGTACTTC. The entire variable domain, with the rest obtained from reference TRBV7-2 and TRBJ2-5, is as follows: GAGVSQSPSNKVTEKGKDVELRCDPISGHTALYWYRQSLGQGLEFLIYFQGNSAPDKSGLPSDRFSAERTGGSVSTLTIQRTQQEDSAVYLCASSLPPGLAGGKETQYFGPGTRLLVL.

This clone came up a few times. This sequence joins TRBV5-6 and TRBJ1-2; D not resolved. CDR1 SGHDT and CDR2 YYEEEE come from the germline V gene. The germline V and J ends were trimmed by 7 bases and 4 bases, with 17 bases remaining between them. CDR3 length: 14 amino acids. CDR3 in amino acids: CASLGSRKTYGYTF. Written as DNA, the CDR3 is TGTGCCAGCTTAGGTAGTCGAAAGACCTATGGCTACACCTTC. The full variable domain, in which reference TRBV5-6 and TRBJ1-2 provide the parts outside the CDR3, is DAGVTQSPTHLIKTRGQQVTLRCSPKSGHDTVSWYQQALGQGPQFIFQYYEEEERQRGNFPDRFSGHQFPNYSSELNVNALLLGDSALYLCASLGSRKTYGYTFGSGTRLTVV.

V usage is TRBV7-8 and J usage is TRBJ2-7; 7 bases map to TRBD1. V was clipped by 5 bases and J by 2 bases; unmatched bases: 6. Per germline, CDR1 SGHVS and CDR2 FQNEAQ. CDR3 size: 14 residues. CDR3 nucleotide sequence: TGTGCCAGCAGCGACCGGGACAGACCCTACGAGCAGTACGTC. This codes for CASSDRDRPYEQYV.

The chain is built from TRBV28 and TRBJ2-7, with D uncertain. The CDR3 is 15 amino acids. Trimming left V 3 bases short and J 1 base short, with 13 bases between. Looked up from germline, CDR1 is MDHEN and CDR2 is SYDVKM. The DNA of the CDR3 is TGTGCCAGCAGTTTTTTACCGGGTCAGTCCTACGAGCAGTACTTC. Its translation: CASSFLPGQSYEQYF.

The CDR3 DNA reads as TGCAGTGCTAGACTCACAGATACGCAGTATTTT. This translates into CSARLTDTQYF. The genes are TRBV20-1 and TRBJ2-3; no reliable D call. The CDR3 has 11 residues. Looked up from germline, CDR1 is DFQATT and CDR2 is SNEGSKA (reference sequence). V was cut by 2 bases and J by 2 bases, with 2 bases left in between.

The CDR3 DNA reads TGCGCCAGCAGCCAACAGGGGCGCACTGAAGCTTTCTTT. It codes for CASSQQGRTEAFF. V usage is TRBV4-3 and J usage is TRBJ1-1; D perhaps matches TRBD1 (6 bases). Trimming stripped 2 bases from V and 4 bases from J, with 8 bases between. This CDR3 is built from 13 residues. Germline CDR1 and CDR2: LGHNA and YSLEER.

J is TRBJ2-3 and V is TRBV7-2; no clear D gene. In germline, CDR1 is SGHTA, CDR2 FQGNSA. V was clipped by 7 bases and J by 2 bases, with 13 bases between them. The CDR3 covers 14 residues. CDR3 residues: CASKVILSTDTQYF. Here the CDR3 DNA reads TGTGCCAGCAAAGTTATCCTGTCCACAGATACGCAGTATTTT. The full variable domain, its missing parts supplied by reference TRBV7-2 and TRBJ2-3, is GAGVSQSPSNKVTEKGKDVELRCDPISGHTALYWYRQSLGQGLEFLIYFQGNSAPDKSGLPSDRFSAERTGGSVSTLTIQRTQQEDSAVYLCASKVILSTDTQYFGPGTRLTVL.

The chain combines TRBV7-2 with TRBJ1-2; the D is unclear. Germline CDR1 reads SGHTA; CDR2 reads FQGNSA. V was cut by 1 base and J by 8 bases, with 8 bases left in between. The CDR3 is 12 residues long. The CDR3 bases are TGTGCCAGCAGCTTAGGTCTCGGGGGCTACACCTTC. This translates into CASSLGLGGYTF.

The V call is TRBV11-2, the J call TRBJ2-5; D ambiguous. Between the trimmed V and J ends, which lost 5 bases and 0 bases, there was a span of 4 bases. The CDR3 extends over 12 amino acids. The germline V gene has CDR1 SGHAT and CDR2 FQNNGV. The CDR3 bases are TGTGCCAGCAGCGAGTACCAAGAGACCCAGTACTTC. Residues: CASSEYQETQYF. The full variable domain, in which reference TRBV11-2 and TRBJ2-5 provide the parts outside the CDR3, is EAGVAQSPRYKIIEKRQSVAFWCNPISGHATLYWYQQILGQGPKLLIQFQNNGVVDDSQLPKDRFSAERLKGVDSTLKIQPAKLEDSAVYLCASSEYQETQYFGPGTRLLVL.

V is TRBV10-3 and J is TRBJ2-7; 9 positions agree with TRBD2. The length of the CDR3 is 13 residues. Germline CDR1 is ENHRY and CDR2 is SYGVKD. Trimming took 10 bases from V and 3 from J; bases not matched to a gene: 7. CDR3 DNA: TGTGCCACCCGGGGACTAGCTGACTACGAGCAGTACTTC. It is translated as CATRGLADYEQYF.

The rearrangement joins TRBV5-1 to TRBJ1-4, with unresolved D. V lost 4 bases and J lost 4, with 14 bases in between. The CDR3 has 15 residues. The V gene's germline CDR1 is SGHRS and CDR2 YFSETQ. The CDR3 spells CASSGAGGINEKLFF. CDR3 DNA: TGCGCCAGCAGCGGCGCAGGAGGAATTAATGAAAAACTGTTTTTT.

The V and J genes are TRBV28 and TRBJ1-2; D is unclear. Trimming removed 4 bases from V and 4 bases from J, with 4 bases in between. The CDR3 is 11 amino acids. From germline, CDR1 is MDHEN and CDR2 SYDVKM. The CDR3 coding sequence is TGTGCCAGCAGTTCATCCTATGGCTACACCTTC. Translated: CASSSSYGYTF.

CDR3: CASSIIQQGGNQPQHF. The CDR3 coding sequence is TGTGCCAGTAGTATTATCCAACAGGGAGGAAATCAGCCCCAGCATTTT. The rearrangement joins TRBV19 to TRBJ1-5, with D tentatively TRBD1 (6 bases). The CDR3 runs to 16 residues. With 3 bases removed from V and 4 bases from J, the gap between germline ends came to 16 bases. Germline V gene data show CDR1 as LNHDA and CDR2 as SQIVND (reference sequence).

The chain has TRBV6-5 and TRBJ1-2, with 7 nucleotides matching TRBD1. The CDR3 is 13 amino acids. V was clipped by 6 bases and J by 4 bases; unmatched bases: 5. Per the germline V gene, CDR1 is MNHEY and CDR2 is SVGAGI. This chain's CDR3 is CASSRGGIYGYTF. The CDR3 DNA is TGTGCCAGCAGCAGGGGGGGGATCTATGGCTACACCTTC.

This clone has a single count. J is TRBJ2-2 and V is TRBV11-2; D remains ambiguous. V was cut by 2 bases and J by 2 bases, with 9 bases left in between. Germline-derived CDR1 and CDR2 are SGHAT and FQNNGV. The length of the CDR3 is 15 residues. The CDR3 loop reads CASSLHWGNTGELFF. In nucleotides, the CDR3 is TGTGCCAGCAGCTTACATTGGGGTAACACCGGGGAGCTGTTTTTT.

CDR3 loop: CASSADRREKLFF. The CDR3, as DNA: TGTGCCAGCAGCGCGGACCGGCGGGAAAAACTGTTTTTT. The chain combines TRBV7-2 with TRBJ1-4, with D hard to call. This CDR3 region has 13 residues. Looked up from germline, CDR1 is SGHTA and CDR2 is FQGNSA. The V and J ends lost 5 bases and 8 bases respectively, with 12 bases between them.

The chain links TRBV28 to TRBJ1-2; possibly TRBD1 for D (5 bases). From germline, CDR1 is MDHEN and CDR2 SYDVKM. Trimming took off 7 bases at V and 5 bases at J, with 17 bases between the two ends. CDR3 length: 14 residues. CDR3 sequence (DNA): TGTGCCAGCACTATTTCAGGGAACCTGTATGGCTACACCTTC. Protein product: CASTISGNLYGYTF.

The chain joins TRBV18 to TRBJ2-2, with 7 bases fitting TRBD1. CDR1 KGHSH and CDR2 LQKENI come from the germline V gene. V was clipped by 2 bases and J by 1 base; unmatched bases: 4. CDR3 length: 16 amino acids. The CDR3 nucleotides are TGTGCCAGCTCACCAAGCCGGGACAGGAACACCGGGGAGCTGTTTTTT. It translates to CASSPSRDRNTGELFF.

V usage is TRBV5-4 and J usage is TRBJ2-7, with D unresolved. CDR3 length: 13 amino acids. CDR1 is SGHNT, CDR2 YYREEE, per germline (reference sequence). V was clipped by 1 base and J by 7 bases, with 12 bases between them. The CDR3 DNA reads TGTGCCAGCAGCTTGAGTTCGGGCCCTGAGCAGTACTTC. Amino acid sequence: CASSLSSGPEQYF. The full variable domain, its missing parts supplied by reference TRBV5-4 and TRBJ2-7, is ETGVTQSPTHLIKTRGQQVTLRCSSQSGHNTVSWYQQALGQGPQFIFQYYREEENGRGNFPPRFSGLQFPNYSSELNVNALELDDSALYLCASSLSSGPEQYFGPGTRLTVT.

The rearrangement uses TRBV15 and TRBJ1-4; the D is unclear. Deletions cut 1 base from V and 5 bases from J, with 8 bases between. The CDR3 is 14 amino acids. Per the germline V gene, CDR1 is LNHNV and CDR2 is YYDKDF (reference sequence). CDR3 sequence: CATSRVGGNEKLFF. In DNA form, the CDR3 reads TGTGCCACCAGCAGAGTAGGCGGGAATGAAAAACTGTTTTTT.